This TCR beta chain was found in a study of breast tumors, draining lymph nodes, adjacent tissues. Samples came from axillary lymph nodes draining the breast cancer. This clonotype was counted ten times or more. Germline values: CDR1 LNHDA, CDR2 SQIVND (reference sequence). Trimming took 5 bases from V and 0 from J, leaving 13 bases between them. This CDR3 has 16 amino acids. One entry per CDR3 protein, called by TCRdb with MiXCR from the multiplex PCR reads. This sample has some 130,000 distinct CDR3 sequences, with 20% found just once. The sequencing sample was made of axillary lymph node tissue. V usage is TRBV19 and J usage is TRBJ2-2, with D possibly matching TRBD2 (6 bases). This receptor was identified in a female donor with breast cancer. Some clones in this sample may be carry-over from other donors' samples. The CDR3 protein is CASSGGGIANTGELFF. CDR3 coding DNA: TGTGCCAGTAGTGGTGGGGGGATAGCGAACACCGGGGAGCTGTTTTTT.